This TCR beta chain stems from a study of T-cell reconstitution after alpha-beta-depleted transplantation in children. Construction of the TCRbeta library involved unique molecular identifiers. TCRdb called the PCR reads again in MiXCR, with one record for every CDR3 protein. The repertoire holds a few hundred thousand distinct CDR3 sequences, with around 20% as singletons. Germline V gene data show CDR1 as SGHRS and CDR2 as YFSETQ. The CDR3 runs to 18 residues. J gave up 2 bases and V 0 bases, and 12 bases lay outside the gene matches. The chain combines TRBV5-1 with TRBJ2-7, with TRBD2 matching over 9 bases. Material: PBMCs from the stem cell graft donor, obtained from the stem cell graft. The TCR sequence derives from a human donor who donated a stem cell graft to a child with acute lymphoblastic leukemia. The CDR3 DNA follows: TGCGCCAGCAGCTTGGAGGGAGCGGGAGGTTACTATCCCTACGAGCAGTACTTC. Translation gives CASSLEGAGGYYPYEQYF.